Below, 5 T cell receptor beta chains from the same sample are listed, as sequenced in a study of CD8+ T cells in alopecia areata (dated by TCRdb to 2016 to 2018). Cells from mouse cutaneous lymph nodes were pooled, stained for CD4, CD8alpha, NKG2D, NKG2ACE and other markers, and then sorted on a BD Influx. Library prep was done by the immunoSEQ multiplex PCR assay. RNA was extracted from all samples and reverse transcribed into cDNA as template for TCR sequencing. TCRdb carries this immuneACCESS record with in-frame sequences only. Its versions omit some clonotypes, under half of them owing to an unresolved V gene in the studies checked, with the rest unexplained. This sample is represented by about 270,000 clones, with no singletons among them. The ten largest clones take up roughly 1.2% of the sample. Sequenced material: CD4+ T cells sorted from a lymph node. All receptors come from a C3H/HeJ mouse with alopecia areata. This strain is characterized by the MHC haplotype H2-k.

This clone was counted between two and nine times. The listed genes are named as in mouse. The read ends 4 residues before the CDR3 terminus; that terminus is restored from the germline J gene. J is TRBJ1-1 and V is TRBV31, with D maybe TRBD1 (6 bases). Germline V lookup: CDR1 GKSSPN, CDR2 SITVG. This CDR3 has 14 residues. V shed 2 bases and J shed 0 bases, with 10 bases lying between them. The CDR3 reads CAWSKDSANTEVFF. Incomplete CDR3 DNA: TGTGCCTGGAGTAAGGACAGTGCAAACACA.

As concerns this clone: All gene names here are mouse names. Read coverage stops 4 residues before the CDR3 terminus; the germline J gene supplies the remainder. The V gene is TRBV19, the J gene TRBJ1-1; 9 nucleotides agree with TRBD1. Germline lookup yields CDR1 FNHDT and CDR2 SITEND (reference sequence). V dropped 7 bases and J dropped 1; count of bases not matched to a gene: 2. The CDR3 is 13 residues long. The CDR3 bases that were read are TGTGCCAGCGAGACAGGGGGGAACACA. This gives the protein CASETGGNT. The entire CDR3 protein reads CASETGGNTEVFF. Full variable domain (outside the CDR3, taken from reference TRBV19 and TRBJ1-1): GGIITQTPKFLIGQEGQKLTLKCQQNFNHDTMYWYRQDSGKGLRLIYYSITENDLQKGDLSEGYDASREKKSSFSLTVTSAQKNEMAVFLCASETGGNTEVFFGKGTRLTVV.

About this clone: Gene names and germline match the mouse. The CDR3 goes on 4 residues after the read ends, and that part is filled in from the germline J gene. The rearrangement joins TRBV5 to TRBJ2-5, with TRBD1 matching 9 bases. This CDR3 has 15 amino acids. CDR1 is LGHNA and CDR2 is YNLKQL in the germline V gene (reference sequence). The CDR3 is CASSQDTGGEDTQYF. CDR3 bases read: TGTGCCAGCAGCCAAGATACAGGGGGCGAAGAC.

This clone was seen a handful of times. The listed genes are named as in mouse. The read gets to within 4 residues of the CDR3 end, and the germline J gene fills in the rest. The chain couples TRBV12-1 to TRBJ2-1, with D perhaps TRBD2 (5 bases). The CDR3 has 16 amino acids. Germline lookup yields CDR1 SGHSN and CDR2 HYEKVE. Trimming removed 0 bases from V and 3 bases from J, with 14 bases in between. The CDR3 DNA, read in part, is TGTGCCAGCTCTCTCGAGAGGCTGGGCTCCTATGCT. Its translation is CASSLERLGSYA. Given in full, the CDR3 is CASSLERLGSYAEQFF.

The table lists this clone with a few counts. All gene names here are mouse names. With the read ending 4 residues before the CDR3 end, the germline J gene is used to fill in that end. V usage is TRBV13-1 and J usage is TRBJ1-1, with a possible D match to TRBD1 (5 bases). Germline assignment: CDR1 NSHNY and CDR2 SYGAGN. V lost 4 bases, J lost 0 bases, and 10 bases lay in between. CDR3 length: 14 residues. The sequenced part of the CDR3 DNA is TGTGCCAGCAGTCCACTGGGACAGAACACA. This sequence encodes CASSPLGQNT. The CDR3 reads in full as CASSPLGQNTEVFF.